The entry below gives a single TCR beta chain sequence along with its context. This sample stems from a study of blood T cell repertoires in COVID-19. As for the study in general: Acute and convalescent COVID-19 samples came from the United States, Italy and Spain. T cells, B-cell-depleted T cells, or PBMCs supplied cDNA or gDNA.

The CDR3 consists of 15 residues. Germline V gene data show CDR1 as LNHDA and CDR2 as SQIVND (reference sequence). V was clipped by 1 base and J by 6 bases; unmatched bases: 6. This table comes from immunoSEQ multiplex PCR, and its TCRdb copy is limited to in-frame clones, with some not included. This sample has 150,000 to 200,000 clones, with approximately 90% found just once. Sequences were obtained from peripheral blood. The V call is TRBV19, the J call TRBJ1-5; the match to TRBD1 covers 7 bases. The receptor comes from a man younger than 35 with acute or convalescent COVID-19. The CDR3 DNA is TGTGCCAGTAGTATAGGACAGGGAGTAGGTCAGCCCCAGCATTTT. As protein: CASSIGQGVGQPQHF.